A selection of T cell receptor beta chains follows, all from one sample in a study of T cells in Graves' hyperthyroidism and ophthalmopathy. TCRdb called the multiplex PCR reads again in MiXCR, with one record for every CDR3 protein. The sample has around 200,000 distinct CDR3 sequences, 17% seen once. The sequencing input was blood. These receptors all come from a woman aged 45-60 years with Graves' hyperthyroidism. Each CDR3 is given with its conserved first and last residue. D genes are given only for firm matches. Part of the rows lack a size; the others show once, few, many or a class for expanded clones.

size: few; D: NA; V: TRBV27; J: TRBJ1-4; DNA: TGTGCCAGCCGCTACGGGTGGGGTGAAAAACTGTTTTTT; CDR3: CASRYGWGEKLFF
size: NA; D: NA; V: TRBV5-1; J: TRBJ2-1; DNA: TGCGCCAGCAGCTTGACGGGAAACGACAATGAGCAGTTCTTC; CDR3: CASSLTGNDNEQFF
size: NA; D: NA; V: TRBV18; J: TRBJ1-2; DNA: TGTGCCAGCTCACCTATCGGGTACTATGGCTACACCTTC; CDR3: CASSPIGYYGYTF
size: many; D: NA; V: TRBV5-1; J: TRBJ1-1; DNA: TGCGCCAGCAGACCAGCCGGGACGGGGAACACTGAAGCTTTCTTT; CDR3: CASRPAGTGNTEAFF
size: NA; D: TRBD2; V: TRBV27; J: TRBJ2-7; DNA: TGTGCCAGCAGTTTTCAAAAAAGCGGGAGGGCCGCTGCCGAGCAGTACTTC; CDR3: CASSFQKSGRAAAEQYF
size: few; D: NA; V: TRBV18; J: TRBJ2-5; DNA: TGTGCCAGCTCACCAAACGGAGGGGGAGAGACCCAGTACTTC; CDR3: CASSPNGGGETQYF
size: many; D: NA; V: TRBV7-9; J: TRBJ2-5; DNA: TGTGCCAGCAGCTGGGACCAAGAGACCCAGTACTTC; CDR3: CASSWDQETQYF
size: many; D: TRBD1; V: TRBV7-9; J: TRBJ2-2; DNA: TGTGCCAGCATGACAGGGTTTGGCGGGGAGCTGTTTTTT; CDR3: CASMTGFGGELFF
size: many; D: TRBD1; V: TRBV7-2; J: TRBJ1-5; DNA: TGTGCCAGCAGCTTAGTGGGGACAGGGCGTCAGCCCCAGCATTTT; CDR3: CASSLVGTGRQPQHF
size: many; D: NA; V: TRBV27; J: TRBJ2-3; DNA: TGTGCCAGCACCGCCGGAACACTAGGCACAGATACGCAGTATTTT; CDR3: CASTAGTLGTDTQYF
size: many; D: NA; V: TRBV2; J: TRBJ2-3; DNA: TGTGCCAGCAGTGACTCCGGGCCTAGCACAGATACGCAGTATTTT; CDR3: CASSDSGPSTDTQYF
size: few; D: NA; V: TRBV5-8; J: TRBJ1-2; DNA: TGTGCCAGCAGCCCGCCGCCAAGGGGCGTTGGGGCTAACTATGGCTACACCTTC; CDR3: CASSPPPRGVGANYGYTF
size: few; D: NA; V: TRBV18; J: TRBJ2-7; DNA: TGTGCCAGCTCACCCTTAGGCGCCGTTTACGAGCAGTACTTC; CDR3: CASSPLGAVYEQYF
size: few; D: NA; V: TRBV9; J: TRBJ1-1; DNA: TGTGCCAGCAGCGTAGGAGGGAAAGCTGAAGCTTTCTTT; CDR3: CASSVGGKAEAFF
size: many; D: NA; V: TRBV20-1; J: TRBJ1-1; DNA: TGCAGTGCTTTCCTCAGTACCCAAGCTTTCTTT; CDR3: CSAFLSTQAFF
size: NA; D: TRBD1; V: TRBV7-9; J: TRBJ1-4; DNA: TGTGCCAGCAGCGACAGGGACAGGGAAGAAAAACTGTTTTTT; CDR3: CASSDRDREEKLFF